This TCR beta chain was captured in a study of follicular helper T cells after annual influenza vaccination. Broader study findings: ICOS-CD38- cTfh most often held earlier Day 7 ICOS+CD38+ clones.

Concerning this clone: The antigen is unknown.

TCRB was sequenced at Survey level resolution. Assay: immunoSEQ multiplex PCR; the TCRdb copy retains only in-frame clones and omits some. The sample holds more than 7,500 clones, 70% to 90% seen once. Time point reported: 2015-2016 season, pre-vaccination. Donors with HIV/AIDS, active malignancy, immunomodulators or active illness were excluded. This receptor was obtained from an adult who received the influenza vaccine. Material: CXCR5+ CD38- circulating T follicular helper cells from blood, obtained on the day of influenza vaccination. Noted subset: circulating Tfh, non-naive CD4+CXCR5+PD-1+ (ICOS+CD38+ or ICOS-CD38-).

CDR3 bases: TGTGCCAGCAGCTTAGATTACACAGATACGCAGTATTTT. This codes for CASSLDYTDTQYF. The chain carries TRBV7-2 and TRBJ2-3; D gene ambiguous. The V end was cut by 1 base, the J end by 2 bases, with 4 bases between. The length of the CDR3 is 13 residues. The germline V gene has CDR1 SGHTA and CDR2 FQGNSA. Full variable domain (remainder filled in from reference TRBV7-2 and TRBJ2-3): GAGVSQSPSNKVTEKGKDVELRCDPISGHTALYWYRQSLGQGLEFLIYFQGNSAPDKSGLPSDRFSAERTGGSVSTLTIQRTQQEDSAVYLCASSLDYTDTQYFGPGTRLTVL.